This is a list of T cell receptor beta chains from one sample in a study of T cells in Graves' hyperthyroidism and ophthalmopathy. TCRdb passed the multiplex PCR reads through MiXCR, listing each CDR3 protein once. The sample yields roughly 750,000 distinct CDR3 sequences, about 15% seen once. Sequences were obtained from blood. These receptors originate from a man younger than 35 with Graves' hyperthyroidism. Both conserved end residues are part of each CDR3. D genes are given only for firm matches. Size tells how often a clone was seen (once, few, many) or the class of an expanded clone, and some rows leave it out.

v_call	d_call	j_call	clone_size	cdr3_length	cdr3_aa	cdr3_nt
TRBV6-1	.	TRBJ1-1	.	13	CASSPDGDTEAFF	TGTGCCAGCAGTCCCGACGGGGACACTGAAGCTTTCTTT
TRBV30	.	TRBJ1-1	many	11	CAWSEDSKAFF	TGTGCCTGGAGTGAAGACAGTAAAGCTTTCTTT
TRBV9	TRBD2	TRBJ2-7	.	15	CASSPLAGEGYEQYF	TGTGCCAGCAGCCCGCTAGCGGGAGAAGGCTACGAGCAGTACTTC
TRBV5-6	.	TRBJ2-3	many	15	CASSLEGASTDTQYF	TGTGCCAGCAGCTTGGAAGGCGCCAGCACAGATACGCAGTATTTT
TRBV25-1	.	TRBJ1-2	few	13	CASSEKGRNGYTF	TGTGCCAGCAGTGAAAAGGGGAGGAATGGCTACACCTTC
TRBV11-1	TRBD1	TRBJ1-2	many	14	CASSDRGLVYGYTF	TGTGCCAGCAGCGACAGGGGGCTCGTCTATGGCTACACCTTC
TRBV5-1	TRBD2	TRBJ2-7	.	14	CASSPRREVYEQYF	TGCGCCAGCAGCCCTCGGCGGGAGGTCTACGAGCAGTACTTC
TRBV6-5	.	TRBJ1-1	.	17	CASSSLGDSGANTEAFF	TGTGCCAGCAGTTCCCTTGGGGACTCTGGGGCCAACACTGAAGCTTTCTTT
TRBV2	.	TRBJ1-2	many	15	CASSLSRGNTYGYTF	TGTGCCAGCAGCCTGAGTCGGGGCAACACCTATGGCTACACCTTC
TRBV30	TRBD1	TRBJ2-4	.	13	CAWGQGWEYIQYF	TGTGCCTGGGGACAGGGTTGGGAATACATTCAGTACTTC
TRBV28	.	TRBJ1-2	few	14	CASSPILAGHGYTF	TGTGCCAGCAGTCCGATCTTGGCAGGACATGGCTACACCTTC
TRBV2	.	TRBJ1-6	many	15	CASSEEYLEDSPLHF	TGTGCCAGCAGTGAAGAATACCTTGAGGATTCACCCCTCCACTTT
TRBV18	TRBD2	TRBJ2-7	few	15	CASSPGAGRGREQYF	TGTGCCAGCTCGCCTGGCGCCGGGAGGGGTCGGGAGCAGTACTTC
TRBV20-1	TRBD2	TRBJ2-1	.	15	CSALKAGESYNEQFF	TGCAGTGCTCTTAAAGCGGGAGAGAGTTACAATGAGCAGTTCTTC
TRBV30	TRBD1	TRBJ1-4	.	14	CAWRRTGSAEKLFF	TGTGCCTGGAGACGGACAGGGAGTGCTGAAAAACTGTTTTTT
TRBV3-1	.	TRBJ1-1	many	14	CASSHPWGNTEAFF	TGTGCCAGCAGCCACCCATGGGGGAACACTGAAGCTTTCTTT
TRBV6-2/TRBV6-3	.	TRBJ2-1	.	13	CASTETSSGEQFF	TGTGCCAGCACCGAGACTAGTTCTGGTGAGCAGTTCTTC
TRBV29-1	TRBD1	TRBJ2-5	few	13	CSAPTGGYETQYF	TGCAGCGCCCCGACAGGGGGCTATGAGACCCAGTACTTC
TRBV27	TRBD2	TRBJ2-7	many	14	CASRETSGRNKQYF	TGTGCCAGCAGAGAGACTAGCGGGAGAAACAAGCAGTACTTC
TRBV15	TRBD1	TRBJ1-1	few	14	CATSKPRGRSEAFF	TGTGCCACCAGCAAGCCCAGGGGGCGGAGTGAAGCTTTCTTT
TRBV7-9	.	TRBJ2-7	.	14	CASSPPGTLGEQYF	TGTGCCAGCAGCCCACCCGGGACCTTGGGCGAGCAGTACTTC
TRBV20-1	.	TRBJ1-1	many	15	CSARDPTWERAEAFF	TGCAGTGCTAGAGATCCGACCTGGGAGAGGGCTGAAGCTTTCTTT
TRBV4-3	.	TRBJ2-3	once	15	CASSRYGYSTDTQYF	TGCGCCAGCAGCCGTTACGGATATAGCACAGATACGCAGTATTTT
TRBV29-1	TRBD2	TRBJ2-1	.	14	CSVEGLAGFDEQFF	TGCAGCGTTGAAGGCCTAGCGGGATTTGATGAGCAGTTCTTC
TRBV28	.	TRBJ2-3	many	15	CASSFGDTSTDTQYF	TGTGCCAGCAGTTTCGGGGACACCAGCACAGATACGCAGTATTTT
TRBV4-1	.	TRBJ1-1	.	15	CASSQGPLMNTEAFF	TGCGCCAGCAGCCAAGGACCGCTTATGAACACTGAAGCTTTCTTT
TRBV30	.	TRBJ1-5	.	15	CAWSVNKGGSSPQHF	TGTGCCTGGAGTGTAAATAAGGGGGGCAGTTCTCCCCAGCATTTT
TRBV11-2	.	TRBJ1-1	.	12	CASSLDRQEAFF	TGTGCCAGCAGCTTAGATCGGCAGGAAGCTTTCTTT
TRBV10-2	.	TRBJ2-7	few	12	CAAQDRLYEQYF	TGCGCAGCCCAGGACAGATTATACGAGCAGTACTTC
TRBV30	TRBD1	TRBJ2-3	many	18	CAWSVKILQGIETDTQYF	TGTGCCTGGAGTGTCAAAATCCTACAGGGGATTGAAACAGATACGCAGTATTTT